These T cell receptor beta chains were read from a single sample in a study of blood T cell repertoires in COVID-19. Some clones are missing from TCRdb's copy, which holds only in-frame ones; the method was immunoSEQ multiplex PCR. The data hold roughly 120,000 clones, with around three quarters observed a single time. What was sequenced was peripheral blood. These receptors all stem from an elderly woman with acute or convalescent COVID-19. The conserved cysteine and the conserved F or W are not part of the CDR3 here.

TRBJ2-4,TRBV6-1,13,ASSEAGRGRNIQY
TRBJ2-3,TRBV4-1,14,ASSPIGQGGADTQY
TRBJ1-6,TRBV15,12,ATRSERGGSPLH
TRBJ1-5,TRBV19,13,ASRLVARGNQPQH
TRBJ1-5,TRBV28,12,ASSLFGGRQPQH
TRBJ1-1,TRBV5-8,9,ASRLTGGAF
TRBJ1-1,TRBV7-2,12,ASKTKREYTEAF
TRBJ2-3,TRBV9,13,ASSVLAALTDTQY
TRBJ2-1,TRBV11-2,10,ASSQGANEQF
TRBJ1-1,TRBV30,14,AWQGKGARFNAEAF
TRBJ1-1,TRBV28,12,ASSQGQVYTEAF
TRBJ2-1,TRBV27,12,ASRLGGEYNEQF
TRBJ1-1,TRBV28,13,ASSPIGQGRTEAF
TRBJ1-6,TRBV7-2,14,ASSGTGASYNSPLH
TRBJ2-1,TRBV6-5,13,ASSKQGVTGNEQF
TRBJ2-7,TRBV7-7,11,ASSLDRVSEQY
TRBJ1-4,TRBV5-8,15,ASSRGTGQVYGEKLF
TRBJ2-5,TRBV25-1,13,ASSPSGRALETQY
TRBJ1-6,TRBV4-3,13,ASSPTGDTNSPLH
TRBJ1-1,TRBV7-2,12,ASSLEHMNTEAF
TRBJ1-5,TRBV6-6,14,ASAPPGQGERQPQH
TRBJ2-3,TRBV4-3,15,ASSPGPQRGFTDTQY
TRBJ2-7,TRBV6-1,14,ASSAPPGLGNYEQY
TRBJ1-2,TRBV18,11,ASSQGINYGYT
TRBJ2-2,TRBV6-2/TRBV6-3,14,ASSYGQGRGTGELF
TRBJ2-6,TRBV30,11,AWMRSGANVLT
TRBJ2-2,TRBV19,14,ASSIHAGLAIGELF
TRBJ2-7,TRBV30,12,AWGADSLFHEQY
TRBJ2-5,TRBV6-5,13,ASSYVLAGKETQY
TRBJ2-7,TRBV4-3,13,ASSQDFQRRSEQY
TRBJ1-5,TRBV19,13,ASSMAGRGNQPQH